This T cell receptor beta chain was sequenced during a study of T cell responses to AZD1222 COVID-19 vaccine. General observations from the study: There were repertoire samples only from the period after the peak T cell response.

Some clones are missing from TCRdb's copy, which holds only in-frame ones; the method was immunoSEQ multiplex PCR. The sample shows 80,000 to 95,000 clones, about 91% of them seen only once. In this sample, this clone turned up once. Its target is unknown. V was cut by 0 bases and J by 3 bases, with 6 bases left in between. Germline V gene lookup returns CDR1 MNHEY and CDR2 SVGAGI. There are 13 residues in the CDR3. The TCR was taken from an adult in good health. The rearrangement joins TRBV6-5 to TRBJ2-7; D is ambiguous. Source: peripheral blood, taken on day 0 of AZD1222 vaccination. CDR3 protein: CASSYSKNYEQYF. CDR3 coding DNA: TGTGCCAGCAGTTACTCGAAAAACTACGAGCAGTACTTC.